Presented here are 29 T cell receptor beta chains from one specimen sequenced in a study of blood T cell repertoires in COVID-19. TCRdb's table, derived via immunoSEQ multiplex PCR, lists solely in-frame clones and lacks some. The repertoire holds some 290,000 clones, with almost 90% as singletons. The material sequenced was peripheral blood. These receptors were obtained from a woman aged 40 to 50 with COVID-19, enrolled during active disease.

The chain joins TRBV28 to TRBJ1-5, with 9 bases fitting TRBD1. The CDR3 runs 14 residues. Germline V gene lookup returns CDR1 MDHEN and CDR2 SYDVKM. Trimming at V came to 6 bases and at J to 7 bases, leaving 7 bases not matched to a gene. CDR3 bases: TGTGCCAGCAGCCCCGGGACAGGGAGACAGCCCCAGCATTTT. This translates into CASSPGTGRQPQHF.

The chain links TRBV5-6 to TRBJ1-4; D may be TRBD1 (5 bases). Per germline, CDR1 SGHDT and CDR2 YYEEEE. The CDR3 is made up of 15 amino acids. Deletions cut 4 bases from V and 0 bases from J, with 10 bases between. CDR3 bases: TGTGCCAGCAGCCGGACGGGGGCAACTAATGAAAAACTGTTTTTT. It translates to CASSRTGATNEKLFF.

V and J are TRBV6-6 and TRBJ2-3; unclear D gene. Trimming removed 1 base at V and 5 bases at J, with 13 bases between. CDR1 is MNHNY, CDR2 SVGAGI, per germline (reference sequence). The CDR3 extends over 15 amino acids. The CDR3 sequence is CASSYFIQSLDTQYF. CDR3 nucleotide sequence: TGTGCCAGCAGTTACTTCATCCAGTCGTTAGATACGCAGTATTTT.

The rearrangement joins TRBV7-3 to TRBJ1-2; 8 bases agree with TRBD1. CDR1 SGHTA and CDR2 FQGTGA come from the germline V gene. The junction had 7 bases not matched to a gene; V was cut back by 4 bases and J by 6 bases. The CDR3 is 14 amino acids. DNA for the CDR3: TGTGCCAGCAGCTCGGACAGGGCCTCGGATGGCTACACCTTC. Translated, it gives CASSSDRASDGYTF.

This clone has only one observation. V is TRBV5-4 and J is TRBJ2-2; maybe TRBD2 (6 bases). V lost 0 bases and J 1 base, leaving 10 bases between the germline ends. CDR1 and CDR2 from the germline V gene are SGHNT and YYREEE (reference sequence). This CDR3 has 16 residues. The chain's CDR3 is CASSLEGGGNTGELFF. The CDR3 DNA sequence: TGTGCCAGCAGCTTGGAGGGAGGCGGGAACACCGGGGAGCTGTTTTTT.

The gene calls are TRBV7-6 and TRBJ1-3; 7 bases line up with TRBD1. The germline gives CDR1 SGHVS, CDR2 FNYEAQ. The CDR3 sequence is 17 residues long. V was clipped by 0 bases and J by 2 bases; unmatched bases: 7. CDR3: CASSLAIDRVAGNTIYF. Written as DNA, the CDR3 is TGTGCCAGCAGCTTAGCGATTGACAGGGTGGCTGGAAACACCATATATTTT.

The chain uses TRBV7-2 and TRBJ2-3; D remains unclear. The CDR3 consists of 11 residues. Germline V gene lookup returns CDR1 SGHTA and CDR2 FQGNSA. V shed 11 bases and J shed 5 bases, with 11 bases lying between them. The DNA for the CDR3 is TGTGCCTGCTCGACGGGAGATACGCAGTATTTT. Translating it yields CACSTGDTQYF.

This chain uses TRBV6-2 or TRBV6-3 with TRBJ1-5; 9 positions match TRBD1. The CDR3 extends over 16 amino acids. The germline gives CDR1 MNHEY, CDR2 SVGEGT. V lost 5 bases to trimming and J lost 9 bases; unmatched junction nucleotides: 14. The CDR3 is CASSGQGLGWIRPQHF. CDR3 DNA sequence: TGTGCCAGCAGTGGACAGGGGTTAGGTTGGATTCGGCCCCAGCATTTT.

The CDR3 spells CASSEGTPSYEQYF. Here the CDR3 DNA reads TGTGCCAGCAGTGAAGGGACTCCCTCCTACGAGCAGTACTTC. This chain connects TRBV6-1 to TRBJ2-7; TRBD2 might be the D (5 bases). V lost 1 base to trimming and J lost 0 bases, with 7 bases between them. The CDR3 runs to 14 residues. Germline CDR1 and CDR2: MNHNS and SASEGT.

The V gene is TRBV6-5, the J gene TRBJ2-7; the match to TRBD1 covers 7 bases. V lost 7 bases, J lost 3 bases, and 9 bases stayed unmatched. CDR1 and CDR2 from the germline V gene are MNHEY and SVGAGI. This CDR3 region has 14 residues. CDR3 protein: CASTSGQANYEQYF. The CDR3 bases are TGTGCCAGCACGAGCGGACAGGCCAACTACGAGCAGTACTTC.

This chain joins TRBV28 and TRBJ2-2, with D possibly being TRBD1 (6 bases). Trimming pared 2 bases from V and 1 base from J, leaving 14 bases between. Germline CDR1 is MDHEN and CDR2 is SYDVKM. This CDR3 is built from 17 residues. CDR3: CASSLKGTPKNTGELFF. The CDR3 DNA sequence: TGTGCCAGCAGTTTAAAGGGGACACCTAAGAACACCGGGGAGCTGTTTTTT.

With regard to this clone: Other DNA sequences in this specimen translate into the identical CDR3. J is TRBJ2-1 and V is TRBV24-1; possibly TRBD2 for D (5 bases). The CDR3 contains 15 residues. Germline V lookup: CDR1 KGHDR, CDR2 SFDVKD. The ends were cut back, 3 bases at V and 1 base at J, with 9 bases in the middle. CDR3 in amino acids: CATSDPSGSYNEQFF. Here the CDR3 DNA reads TGTGCCACCAGTGATCCAAGCGGATCCTACAATGAGCAGTTCTTC.

V and J are TRBV5-1 and TRBJ1-1; D may be TRBD1 (5 bases). The CDR3 is made up of 13 amino acids. Between the trimmed V and J ends, which lost 3 bases and 3 bases, there was a span of 9 bases. Germline CDR1 SGHRS, CDR2 YFSETQ. CDR3 sequence reads: CASSSGGDTEAFF. The CDR3 DNA reads TGCGCCAGCAGCTCCGGGGGGGACACTGAAGCTTTCTTT.

The V gene is TRBV3-1 (or the pseudogene TRBV3-2), the J gene TRBJ2-7; D might be TRBD1 (6 bases). This CDR3 is built from 16 residues. V was cut by 7 bases and J by 3 bases, with 22 bases left in between. Germline loops: CDR1 LGHDT, CDR2 YNNKEL (reference sequence). The DNA of the CDR3 is TGTGCCAGCACCCTCCCTGAAGGACAGAGTATCTACGAGCAGTACTTC. Its translation: CASTLPEGQSIYEQYF.

This clone has just one count. CDR3 loop: CASSTGGGYNEQFF. In DNA form, the CDR3 reads TGTGCCAGCAGTACAGGGGGCGGGTACAATGAGCAGTTCTTC. V is TRBV7-3 and J is TRBJ2-1; TRBD1 matches at 9 bases. CDR1 and CDR2 from the germline V gene are SGHTA and FQGTGA. The CDR3 totals 14 residues. The trim removed 6 bases at V and 4 bases at J, leaving 4 bases unmatched.

This clone was counted between two and nine times. J is TRBJ1-1 and V is TRBV5-1; D remains ambiguous. V lost 1 base to trimming and J lost 1 base, with 17 bases between them. Per the germline V gene, CDR1 is SGHRS and CDR2 is YFSETQ. CDR3 length: 17 amino acids. This CDR3 reads CASSLRGVGPGNTEAFF. The CDR3 bases are TGCGCCAGCAGCTTGCGGGGAGTAGGCCCCGGGAACACTGAAGCTTTCTTT. Looking up the rest from reference TRBV5-1 and TRBJ1-1 gives the full variable domain: KAGVTQTPRYLIKTRGQQVTLSCSPISGHRSVSWYQQTPGQGLQFLFEYFSETQRNKGNFPGRFSGRQFSNSRSEMNVSTLELGDSALYLCASSLRGVGPGNTEAFFGQGTRLTVV.

The chain uses TRBV6-5 and TRBJ1-2; perhaps TRBD1 as D (6 bases). Germline CDR1 MNHEY, CDR2 SVGAGI. The CDR3 runs 12 residues. V was trimmed by 4 bases and J by 8 bases, leaving 11 bases between them. As DNA, the CDR3 is TGTGCCAGCAGTTCCGGGACACAAGGCTACACCTTC. It codes for CASSSGTQGYTF.

The rearrangement links TRBV28 to TRBJ1-4, with D possibly TRBD1 on 5 matching bases. The CDR3 covers 14 residues. Deletions cut 6 bases from V and 7 bases from J, with 15 bases between. CDR1 MDHEN and CDR2 SYDVKM come from the germline V gene. The DNA for the CDR3 is TGTGCCAGCAGGTTGGGGGGGACGCTTGAAAAACTGTTTTTT. Protein product: CASRLGGTLEKLFF.

Concerning this clone: Its ends do not fully match the called genes, so a read error is possible. V is TRBV7-7 and J is TRBJ2-5; 8 nucleotides match TRBD2. This CDR3 has 16 amino acids. Per germline, CDR1 SSHAT and CDR2 FNYEAQ (reference sequence). The DNA for the CDR3 is TGTGCTAGCAGCTTATTGGGCGGGAGGCTCGGAGAGACCCAGTACTTC. It is translated as CASSLLGGRLGETQYF.

The chain joins TRBV2 to TRBJ2-4, with 8 bases lining up with TRBD1. The CDR3 consists of 15 residues. From germline, CDR1 is SNHLY and CDR2 FYNNEI. The V segment lost 6 bases and the J segment 0 bases; nucleotides outside the gene matches: 4. The CDR3 is CASRFQGAAKNIQYF. DNA for the CDR3: TGTGCCAGCAGGTTTCAGGGGGCAGCCAAAAACATTCAGTACTTC.

The chain links TRBV7-8 to TRBJ1-2; D perhaps matches TRBD1 (6 bases). The CDR3 has 14 amino acids. Per germline, CDR1 SGHVS and CDR2 FQNEAQ. V shed 3 bases and J shed 4 bases, with 12 bases lying between them. This CDR3 reads CASSLDRNSYGYTF. CDR3 DNA: TGTGCCAGCAGCTTGGACAGAAACTCCTATGGCTACACCTTC.

The chain uses TRBV27 and TRBJ1-4, with 10 bases lining up with TRBD1. This CDR3 region has 16 residues. Germline V lookup: CDR1 MNHEY, CDR2 SMNVEV (reference sequence). After removal of 3 bases from V and 6 bases from J, the junction contained 7 bases not matched to a gene. DNA of the CDR3: TGTGCCAGCAGTTTGGGGGACAGGGGTTCCTATGAAAAACTGTTTTTT. Translating it yields CASSLGDRGSYEKLFF.

V gene TRBV28 combines with J gene TRBJ1-1, with unresolved D. Germline V CDR1 and CDR2: MDHEN, SYDVKM. This CDR3 comprises 12 residues. The ends were cut back, 9 bases at V and 0 bases at J, with 8 bases in the middle. In DNA, the CDR3 is TGTGCCAGTCGCGAGTTGAACACTGAAGCTTTCTTT. Amino acids: CASRELNTEAFF.

The CDR3 here is CASSELGREGYTF. CDR3 bases: TGTGCCAGCAGTGAACTCGGACGGGAAGGCTACACCTTC. The chain is built from TRBV25-1 and TRBJ1-2; D ambiguous. Germline CDR1 and CDR2: MGHDK and SYGVNS. The CDR3 runs to 13 residues. V shed 2 bases and J shed 8 bases, with 12 bases lying between them.

The chain recombines TRBV4-3 with TRBJ2-1, with TRBD1 matching over 7 bases. There are 16 residues in the CDR3. V shed 4 bases and J 6 bases; nucleotides not matched to a gene: 12. Germline CDR1 reads LGHNA; CDR2 reads YSLEER. Here the CDR3 DNA reads TGCGCCAGCAGCCCCCAATATAGGCAGGGGGTCAATGAGCAGTTCTTC. Translating it yields CASSPQYRQGVNEQFF.

The sample holds a few counts of this clone. V is TRBV6-6 and J is TRBJ1-1; no clear D. The length of the CDR3 is 12 residues. Trimming took 0 bases from V and 6 from J, leaving 5 bases between them. CDR1 is MNHNY, CDR2 SVGAGI, per germline (reference sequence). CDR3 loop: CASSYSRAEAFF. CDR3 nucleotides: TGTGCCAGCAGTTACTCGAGGGCTGAAGCTTTCTTT.

This chain connects TRBV5-1 to TRBJ2-1, with D possibly TRBD2 on 6 matching bases. V was cut by 0 bases and J by 5 bases, with 9 bases left in between. This CDR3 is built from 14 residues. CDR1 and CDR2 (germline): SGHRS, YFSETQ. The DNA for the CDR3 is TGCGCCAGCAGCTTGGACGGGAGAAACAATGAGCAGTTCTTC. Protein: CASSLDGRNNEQFF. The whole variable domain, remainder taken from reference TRBV5-1 and TRBJ2-1, is KAGVTQTPRYLIKTRGQQVTLSCSPISGHRSVSWYQQTPGQGLQFLFEYFSETQRNKGNFPGRFSGRQFSNSRSEMNVSTLELGDSALYLCASSLDGRNNEQFFGPGTRLTVL.

This chain links TRBV19 with TRBJ1-6, with D possibly being TRBD1 (6 bases). The V gene's germline CDR1 is LNHDA and CDR2 SQIVND (reference sequence). The CDR3 runs to 17 residues. V was cut by 3 bases and J by 5 bases, with 17 bases left in between. CDR3 DNA: TGTGCCAGTAGTATTCGGGACGGACAGATGCATAATTCACCCCTCCACTTT. This gives the protein CASSIRDGQMHNSPLHF.

In this sample, this clone turned up a few times. The chain joins TRBV5-1 to TRBJ2-1; no definite D call. Germline lookup yields CDR1 SGHRS and CDR2 YFSETQ. Trimming stripped 7 bases from V and 0 bases from J, with 14 bases between. The CDR3 runs 15 residues. The chain's CDR3 is CASRGPASSYNEQFF. CDR3 DNA: TGCGCCAGCCGAGGCCCGGCCAGCTCCTACAATGAGCAGTTCTTC.